One sample yielded the 15 T cell receptor beta chains listed below, sequenced in a study of naive and memory T cell subsets. An oligonucleotide containing a UMI was ligated to the 3' end of TCR cDNA. Four PCR rounds used nested alpha and beta constant region primers plus the SP2 primer. TCRdb used MiXCR to reprocess the 5' RACE reads, holding one entry per CDR3 protein. Here the sample spans more than 50,000 distinct CDR3 sequences, 8% being singletons. These receptors originate from a female donor in good health.

The V and J genes are TRBV29-1 and TRBJ2-1; D tentatively reads TRBD1 or TRBD2 (6 bases each). Per germline, CDR1 SQVTM and CDR2 ANQGSEA. The CDR3 length is 13 residues. V was clipped by 4 bases and J by 5 bases, with 12 bases between them. The CDR3: CSVGGGGHNEQFF. CDR3 nucleotide sequence: TGCAGCGTTGGCGGAGGGGGGCACAATGAGCAGTTCTTC.

This clonotype came up many times. The V call is TRBV28, the J call TRBJ2-7; the D is unclear. This CDR3 has 17 residues. Per germline, CDR1 MDHEN and CDR2 SYDVKM. The V gene lost 5 bases and the J gene lost 0 bases, with 20 bases spanning the gap. Here the CDR3 reads CASSPPPGLLSSYEQYF. The DNA of the CDR3 is TGTGCCAGCAGTCCTCCTCCCGGTCTTCTAAGCTCCTACGAGCAGTACTTC.

This clonotype occurred many times. The V gene is TRBV27, the J gene TRBJ1-5, with 10 bases fitting TRBD1. The germline gives CDR1 MNHEY, CDR2 SMNVEV (reference sequence). Losses at the gene ends were 4 bases for V and 9 bases for J; bases not matched to a gene: 15. The CDR3 is made up of 17 amino acids. The CDR3 DNA sequence: TGTGCCAGCAGTTACCAGGGACAGGGGACGATAAATTGGCCCCAGCATTTT. Amino acids: CASSYQGQGTINWPQHF.

This clonotype has at least ten counts. V is TRBV6-9 and J is TRBJ2-5; maybe TRBD1 (5 bases). Germline V gene lookup returns CDR1 MNHGY and CDR2 SVAAGI. V lost 1 base, J lost 4 bases, and 16 bases lay in between. The CDR3 extends over 16 amino acids. For the CDR3, the DNA is TGTGCCAGCAGTTATTTCAGGGCTACCCCGGGAGAGACCCAGTACTTC. Translated: CASSYFRATPGETQYF.

On this clonotype itself: Compared with germline, one end of the junction differs, possibly owing to a read error. This sequence joins TRBV7-2 and TRBJ2-3; D remains ambiguous. The germline CDR1 and CDR2 sequences are SGHTA and FQGNSA. This CDR3 is built from 15 residues. The CDR3, as DNA: TGTGTCAGCAGCTTAGGGTATGTTCGGCCAGATACGCAGTATTTT. It yields the protein CVSSLGYVRPDTQYF.

The rearrangement links TRBV6-2 or TRBV6-3 to TRBJ2-1, with D possibly being TRBD1 (5 bases). V was cut by 7 bases and J by 9 bases, with 13 bases left in between. Germline values: CDR1 MNHEY, CDR2 SVGEGT. This CDR3 has 12 residues. The CDR3 coding sequence is TGTGCCAGCAACTGGAGAAGGGGTGAGCAGTTCTTC. This encodes CASNWRRGEQFF.

There are many counts of this clonotype. The rearrangement links TRBV7-2 to TRBJ1-1; perhaps TRBD1 as D (6 bases). With 1 base removed from V and 4 bases from J, the gap between germline ends came to 13 bases. Germline V gene data show CDR1 as SGHTA and CDR2 as FQGNSA. The CDR3 runs 15 residues. The CDR3 DNA is TGTGCCAGCAGCTTAGAGGGGGGACGAGGCACTGAAGCTTTCTTT. It encodes CASSLEGGRGTEAFF.

The chain uses TRBV12-3 or TRBV12-4 and TRBJ2-5; 12 bases match TRBD2. CDR3 length: 16 residues. V shed 3 bases and J 5 bases; nucleotides not matched to a gene: 7. Here the CDR3 DNA reads TGTGCCAGCAGTTTCTCTAGCGGGGGGGCCAGGGAGACCCAGTACTTC. Translated: CASSFSSGGARETQYF.

This clonotype was seen repeatedly, ten times or more. The gene calls are TRBV28 and TRBJ2-1; D is unclear. This CDR3 region has 13 residues. Germline lookup yields CDR1 MDHEN and CDR2 SYDVKM. Trimming took 1 base from V and 5 from J, leaving 6 bases between them. DNA of the CDR3: TGTGCCAGCAGTTTATTGAATGACAATGAGCAGTTCTTC. Protein: CASSLLNDNEQFF.

The chain has TRBV12-3 or TRBV12-4 and TRBJ2-1; D is undetermined. The CDR3 covers 15 residues. V lost 5 bases and J lost 9, with 20 bases in between. CDR3 protein: CASSPHRGNKGEQFF. The CDR3 region has the DNA TGTGCCAGCAGTCCTCACCGAGGCAATAAGGGTGAGCAGTTCTTC.

This clonotype has just a few counts. The gene calls are TRBV5-5 and TRBJ2-7; 8 bases line up with TRBD1. Germline V gene lookup returns CDR1 SGHKS and CDR2 YYEKEE (reference sequence). This CDR3 spans 15 amino acids. The junction had 7 bases not matched to a gene; V was cut back by 3 bases and J by 2 bases. CDR3 bases: TGTGCCAGCAGCTGGAGTTGGACAGGGACCTACGAGCAGTACTTC. It specifies CASSWSWTGTYEQYF. The whole variable domain, remainder taken from reference TRBV5-5 and TRBJ2-7, is DAGVTQSPTHLIKTRGQQVTLRCSPISGHKSVSWYQQVLGQGPQFIFQYYEKEERGRGNFPDRFSARQFPNYSSELNVNALLLGDSALYLCASSWSWTGTYEQYFGPGTRLTVT.

The V call is TRBV6-5, the J call TRBJ2-3, with 9 bases fitting TRBD2. Per the germline V gene, CDR1 is MNHEY and CDR2 is SVGAGI. Losses at the gene ends were 8 bases for V and 7 bases for J; bases not matched to a gene: 13. There are 15 residues in the CDR3. CDR3 sequence: CASGPGAGGVYTQYF. CDR3 in DNA: TGTGCCAGCGGCCCGGGGGCGGGGGGGGTTTATACGCAGTATTTT.

Ten or more counts support this clonotype. The V call is TRBV2, the J call TRBJ1-4; D is uncertain. The CDR3 has 14 amino acids. V was trimmed by 3 bases and J by 11 bases, leaving 16 bases between them. Germline lookup yields CDR1 SNHLY and CDR2 FYNNEI. Here the CDR3 reads CASSDWRVVGKLFF. CDR3 nucleotide sequence: TGTGCCAGCAGTGACTGGAGAGTAGTTGGGAAACTGTTTTTT.

This clonotype turned up a few times. The genes are TRBV4-1 and TRBJ2-1; D gene uncertain. The V gene lost 0 bases and the J gene lost 2 bases, with 5 bases spanning the gap. The CDR3 loop spans 14 amino acids. The V gene's germline CDR1 is MGHRA and CDR2 YSYEKL. Written as DNA, the CDR3 is TGCGCCAGCAGCCAAGAGGGGACCTACAATGAGCAGTTCTTC. It yields the protein CASSQEGTYNEQFF.

This clonotype was seen a few times. The V gene is TRBV12-3 or TRBV12-4, the J gene TRBJ2-1; D is ambiguous. Trimming removed 2 bases at V and 0 bases at J, with 5 bases between. CDR3 length: 14 residues. CDR3 loop: CASSLSGSYNEQFF. DNA of the CDR3: TGTGCCAGCAGTTTATCTGGCTCCTACAATGAGCAGTTCTTC.